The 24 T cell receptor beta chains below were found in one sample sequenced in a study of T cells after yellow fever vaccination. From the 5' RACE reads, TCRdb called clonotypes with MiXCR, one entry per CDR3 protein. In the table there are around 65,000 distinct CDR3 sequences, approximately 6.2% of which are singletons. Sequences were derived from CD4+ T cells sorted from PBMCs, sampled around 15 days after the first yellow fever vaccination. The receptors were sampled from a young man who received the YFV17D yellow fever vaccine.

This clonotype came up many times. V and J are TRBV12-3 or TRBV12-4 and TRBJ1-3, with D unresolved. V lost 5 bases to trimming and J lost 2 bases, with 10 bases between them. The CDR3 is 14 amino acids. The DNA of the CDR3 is TGTGCCAGCAGTCCAAATTGGGCTGGAAACACCATATATTTT. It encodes CASSPNWAGNTIYF.

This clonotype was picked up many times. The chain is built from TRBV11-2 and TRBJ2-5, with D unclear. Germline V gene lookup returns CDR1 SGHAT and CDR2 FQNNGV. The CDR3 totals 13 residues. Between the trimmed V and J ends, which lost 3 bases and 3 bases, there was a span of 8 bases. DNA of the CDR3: TGTGCCAGCAGCTTTTGGGCTGAAGAGACCCAGTACTTC. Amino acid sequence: CASSFWAEETQYF.

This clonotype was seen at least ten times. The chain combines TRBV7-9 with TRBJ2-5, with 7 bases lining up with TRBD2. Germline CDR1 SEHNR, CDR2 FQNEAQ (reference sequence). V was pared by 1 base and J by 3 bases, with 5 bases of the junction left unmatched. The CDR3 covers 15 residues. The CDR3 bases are TGTGCCAGCAGCTTAGGGGCTAGCGGTGAAGAGACCCAGTACTTC. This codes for CASSLGASGEETQYF.

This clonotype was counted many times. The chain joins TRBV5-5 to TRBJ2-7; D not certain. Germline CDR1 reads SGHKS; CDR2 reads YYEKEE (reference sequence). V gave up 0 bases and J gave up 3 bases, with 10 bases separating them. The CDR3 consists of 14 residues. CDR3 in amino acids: CASSLGTEYYEQYF. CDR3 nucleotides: TGTGCCAGCAGCTTGGGTACAGAGTACTACGAGCAGTACTTC. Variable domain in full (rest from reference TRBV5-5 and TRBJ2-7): DAGVTQSPTHLIKTRGQQVTLRCSPISGHKSVSWYQQVLGQGPQFIFQYYEKEERGRGNFPDRFSARQFPNYSSELNVNALLLGDSALYLCASSLGTEYYEQYFGPGTRLTVT.

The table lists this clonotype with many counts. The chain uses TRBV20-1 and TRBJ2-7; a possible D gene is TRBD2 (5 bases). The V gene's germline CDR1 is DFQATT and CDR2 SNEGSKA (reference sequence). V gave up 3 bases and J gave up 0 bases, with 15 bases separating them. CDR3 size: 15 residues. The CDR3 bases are TGCAGTGCTAGGCCCGACTACCCCGTCTCCTACGAGCAGTACTTC. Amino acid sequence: CSARPDYPVSYEQYF.

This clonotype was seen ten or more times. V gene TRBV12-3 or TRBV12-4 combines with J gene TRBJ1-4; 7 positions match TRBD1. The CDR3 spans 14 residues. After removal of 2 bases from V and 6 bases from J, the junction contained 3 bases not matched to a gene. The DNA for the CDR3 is TGTGCCAGCAGTTTACGGCAGGGGGATGAAAAACTGTTTTTT. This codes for CASSLRQGDEKLFF.

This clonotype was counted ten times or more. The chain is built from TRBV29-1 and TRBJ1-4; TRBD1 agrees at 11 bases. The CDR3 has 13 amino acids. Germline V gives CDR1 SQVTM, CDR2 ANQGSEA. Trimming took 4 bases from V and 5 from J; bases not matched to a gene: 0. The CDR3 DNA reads TGCAGCGTTGGGGACAGGGGGAATGAAAAACTGTTTTTT. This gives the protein CSVGDRGNEKLFF.

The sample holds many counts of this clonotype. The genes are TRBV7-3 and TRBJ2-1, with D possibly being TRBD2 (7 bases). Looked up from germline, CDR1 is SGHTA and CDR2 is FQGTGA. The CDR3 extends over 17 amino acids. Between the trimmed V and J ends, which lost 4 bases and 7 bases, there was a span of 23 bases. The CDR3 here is CASSSRDRGGRANEQFF. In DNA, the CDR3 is TGTGCCAGCAGCTCAAGAGATAGGGGGGGCCGAGCTAATGAGCAGTTCTTC.

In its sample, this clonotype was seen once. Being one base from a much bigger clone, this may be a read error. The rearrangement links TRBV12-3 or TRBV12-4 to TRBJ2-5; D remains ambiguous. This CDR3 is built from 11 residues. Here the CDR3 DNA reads TGTGTCAGCAGTTCAAAAGAGACCCAGTACTTC. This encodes CVSSSKETQYF.

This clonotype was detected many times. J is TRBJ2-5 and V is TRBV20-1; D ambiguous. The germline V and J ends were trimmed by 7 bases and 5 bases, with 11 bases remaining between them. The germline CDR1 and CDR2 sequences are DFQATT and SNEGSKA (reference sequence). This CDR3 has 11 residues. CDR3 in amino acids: CSGIFGETQYF. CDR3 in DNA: TGCAGTGGCATATTTGGGGAGACCCAGTACTTC.

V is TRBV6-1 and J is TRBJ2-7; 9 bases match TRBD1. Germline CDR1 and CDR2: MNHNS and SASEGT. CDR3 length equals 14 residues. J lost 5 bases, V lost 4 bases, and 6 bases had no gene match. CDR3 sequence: CASSAGTGNDEQYF. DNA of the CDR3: TGTGCCAGCAGTGCCGGGACAGGGAACGACGAGCAGTACTTC.

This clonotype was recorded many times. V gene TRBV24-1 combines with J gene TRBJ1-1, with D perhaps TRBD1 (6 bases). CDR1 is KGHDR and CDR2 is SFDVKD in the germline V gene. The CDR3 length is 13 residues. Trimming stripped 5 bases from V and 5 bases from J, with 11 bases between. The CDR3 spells CATSATGFTEAFF. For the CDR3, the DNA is TGTGCCACCAGTGCGACAGGATTTACTGAAGCTTTCTTT.

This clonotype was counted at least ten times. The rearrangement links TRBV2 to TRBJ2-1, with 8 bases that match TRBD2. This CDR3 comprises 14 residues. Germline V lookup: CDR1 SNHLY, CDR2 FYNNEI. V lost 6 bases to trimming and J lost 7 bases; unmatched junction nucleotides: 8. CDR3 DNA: TGTGCCAGCAGCCTGCGGGGGGCCGGGAATGAGCAGTTCTTC. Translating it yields CASSLRGAGNEQFF.

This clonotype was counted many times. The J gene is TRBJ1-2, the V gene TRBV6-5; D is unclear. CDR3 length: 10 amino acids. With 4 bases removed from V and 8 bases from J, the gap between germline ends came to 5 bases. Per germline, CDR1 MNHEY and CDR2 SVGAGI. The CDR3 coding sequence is TGTGCCAGCAGTTCCGAGGGCTACACCTTC. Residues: CASSSEGYTF.

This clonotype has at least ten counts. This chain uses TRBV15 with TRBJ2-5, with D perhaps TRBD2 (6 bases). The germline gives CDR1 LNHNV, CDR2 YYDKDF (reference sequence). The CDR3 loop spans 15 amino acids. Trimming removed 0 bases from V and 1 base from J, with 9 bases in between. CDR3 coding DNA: TGTGCCACCAGCAGAGATCGGGGGACCCAAGAGACCCAGTACTTC. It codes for CATSRDRGTQETQYF.

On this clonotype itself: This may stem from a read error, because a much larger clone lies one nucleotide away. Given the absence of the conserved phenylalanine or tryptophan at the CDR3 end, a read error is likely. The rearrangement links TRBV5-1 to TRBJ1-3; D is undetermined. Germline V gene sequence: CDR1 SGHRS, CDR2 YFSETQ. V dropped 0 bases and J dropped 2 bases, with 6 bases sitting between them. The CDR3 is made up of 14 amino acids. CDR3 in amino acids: CASSLATPGNTIYL. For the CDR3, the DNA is TGCGCCAGCAGCTTGGCAACGCCTGGAAACACCATATATTTA.

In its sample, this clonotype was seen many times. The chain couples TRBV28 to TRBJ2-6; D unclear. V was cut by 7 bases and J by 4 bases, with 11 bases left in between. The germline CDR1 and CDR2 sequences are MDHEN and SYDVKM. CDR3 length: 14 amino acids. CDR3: CASMLQLGANVLTF. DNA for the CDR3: TGTGCCAGCATGCTCCAGTTGGGGGCCAACGTCCTGACTTTC. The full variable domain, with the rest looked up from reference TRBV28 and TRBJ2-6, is DVKVTQSSRYLVKRTGEKVFLECVQDMDHENMFWYRQDPGLGLRLIYFSYDVKMKEKGDIPEGYSVSREKKERFSLILESASTNQTSMYLCASMLQLGANVLTFGAGSRLTVL.

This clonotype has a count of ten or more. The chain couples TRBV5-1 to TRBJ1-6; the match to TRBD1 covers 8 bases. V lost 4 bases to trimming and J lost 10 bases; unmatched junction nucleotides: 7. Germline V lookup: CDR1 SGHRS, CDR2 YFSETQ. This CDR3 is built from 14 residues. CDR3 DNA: TGCGCCAGCAGCGGTGGACAGGGTGGATCACCCCTCCACTTT. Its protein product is CASSGGQGGSPLHF.

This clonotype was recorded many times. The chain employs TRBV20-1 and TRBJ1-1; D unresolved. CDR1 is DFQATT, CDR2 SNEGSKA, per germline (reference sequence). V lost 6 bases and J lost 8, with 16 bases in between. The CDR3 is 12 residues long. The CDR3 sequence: CSARHSSGEAFF. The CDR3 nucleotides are TGCAGTGCCAGACACTCCTCGGGGGAAGCTTTCTTT.

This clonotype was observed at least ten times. CDR3 bases: TGTGCCAGCAGCCTACGGGACCTTAACTATGGCTACACCTTC. It codes for CASSLRDLNYGYTF. The chain employs TRBV7-2 and TRBJ1-2; the D gene is possibly TRBD1 (5 bases). This CDR3 comprises 14 residues. Germline CDR1 SGHTA, CDR2 FQGNSA. V dropped 5 bases and J dropped 1 base, with 11 bases sitting between them.

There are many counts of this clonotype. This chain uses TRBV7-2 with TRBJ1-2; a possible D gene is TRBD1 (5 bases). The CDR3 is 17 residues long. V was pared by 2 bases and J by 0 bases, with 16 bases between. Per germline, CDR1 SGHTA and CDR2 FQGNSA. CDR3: CASSLFLGRLTNYGYTF. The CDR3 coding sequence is TGTGCCAGCAGCTTATTCTTGGGACGGTTGACTAACTATGGCTACACCTTC.

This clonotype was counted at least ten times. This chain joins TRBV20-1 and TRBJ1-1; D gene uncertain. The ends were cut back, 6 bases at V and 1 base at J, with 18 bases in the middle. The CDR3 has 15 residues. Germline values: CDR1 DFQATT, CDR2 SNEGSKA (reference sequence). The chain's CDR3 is CSAARGNGENTEAFF. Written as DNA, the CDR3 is TGCAGTGCCGCGCGGGGAAATGGTGAGAACACTGAAGCTTTCTTT.

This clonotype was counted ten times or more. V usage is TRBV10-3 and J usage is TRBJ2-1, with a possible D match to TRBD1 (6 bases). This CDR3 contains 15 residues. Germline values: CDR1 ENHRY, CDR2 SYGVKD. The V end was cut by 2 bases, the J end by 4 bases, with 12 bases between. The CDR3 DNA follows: TGTGCCATCAGTGAGCAACAGGGATCGTACAATGAGCAGTTCTTC. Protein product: CAISEQQGSYNEQFF.

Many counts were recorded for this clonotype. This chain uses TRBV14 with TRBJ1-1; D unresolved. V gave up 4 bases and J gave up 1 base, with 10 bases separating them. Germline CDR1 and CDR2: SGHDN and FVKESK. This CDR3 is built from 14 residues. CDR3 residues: CASSRAWSNTEAFF. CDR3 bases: TGTGCCAGCAGCCGCGCTTGGTCGAACACTGAAGCTTTCTTT.